These 5 T cell receptor beta chains originate from one sample sequenced in a study of CD8+ T cells in alopecia areata. cDNA reverse transcribed from extracted RNA served as the sequencing template. The method was immunoSEQ multiplex PCR; TCRdb's version includes in-frame clones alone and lacks a portion of them. The repertoire holds some 180,000 clones, with around 50% as singletons. Material for sequencing was CD8+ T cells sorted from blood. The source of these receptors is a human donor in good health.

There are a few counts of this clone. The V and J genes are TRBV30 and TRBJ2-7; no definite D call. The V end was cut by 3 bases, the J end by 2 bases, with 11 bases between. The germline V gene encodes CDR1 GTSNPN and CDR2 SVGIG (reference sequence). The CDR3 contains 13 residues. CDR3 bases: TGTGCCTGGAGGTCCCCGGGCACCTACGAGCAGTACTTC. Amino acids: CAWRSPGTYEQYF.

This clone has only a few counts. Distinct nucleotide sequences in the sample also encode this CDR3. The V and J genes are TRBV7-9 and TRBJ2-5, with TRBD2 identical over 7 bases. The CDR3 has 13 amino acids. Germline lookup yields CDR1 SEHNR and CDR2 FQNEAQ (reference sequence). V lost 5 bases to trimming and J lost 4 bases; unmatched junction nucleotides: 4. The CDR3 DNA reads as TGTGCCAGCAGCCCACCGGGAGGAGAGACCCAGTACTTC. Amino acids: CASSPPGGETQYF.

V gene TRBV30 combines with J gene TRBJ2-2, with D perhaps matching TRBD1 or TRBD2 (5 bases each). The V end was cut by 7 bases, the J end by 8 bases, with 8 bases between. The germline V gene encodes CDR1 GTSNPN and CDR2 SVGIG (reference sequence). The CDR3 consists of 10 residues. CDR3 loop: CASGAGELFF. Here the CDR3 DNA reads TGTGCCTCCGGGGCGGGGGAGCTGTTTTTT.

J is TRBJ2-5 and V is TRBV2; 12 nucleotides line up with TRBD2. Germline V gene data show CDR1 as SNHLY and CDR2 as FYNNEI. V shed 8 bases and J 0 bases; nucleotides not matched to a gene: 10. The CDR3 spans 17 residues. The CDR3 loop reads CASGTWTSGDYQETQYF. In nucleotides, the CDR3 is TGTGCCAGCGGGACCTGGACTAGCGGGGACTACCAAGAGACCCAGTACTTC.

The chain employs TRBV6-5 and TRBJ1-2, with D possibly matching TRBD1 (5 bases). The V and J ends lost 5 bases and 6 bases respectively, with 16 bases between them. This CDR3 spans 14 amino acids. Germline loops: CDR1 MNHEY, CDR2 SVGAGI. Here the CDR3 DNA reads TGTGCCAGCAGTCGCCAGGGAGGAGGGCATGGCTACACCTTC. This gives the protein CASSRQGGGHGYTF.